This TCR beta chain emerged from a study of blood T cell repertoires in COVID-19. The CDR3 is 16 amino acids. Germline V lookup: CDR1 MDHEN, CDR2 SYDVKM. V lost 4 bases to trimming and J lost 4 bases, with 16 bases between them. Sequencing used immunoSEQ multiplex PCR; TCRdb keeps in-frame clones, though not all of them. This table holds some 250,000 clones, about four fifths found once. Sample: peripheral blood. The chain uses TRBV28 and TRBJ1-4; unclear D gene. This receptor was identified in a woman younger than 35 with acute or convalescent COVID-19. Here the CDR3 reads CASSWEWTGYNEKLFF. CDR3 nucleotides: TGTGCCAGCAGTTGGGAGTGGACCGGTTATAATGAAAAACTGTTTTTT.